Listed below are T cell receptor beta chains from one sample, sequenced in a study of blood T cell repertoires in COVID-19. Profiled with immunoSEQ multiplex PCR; TCRdb holds only in-frame clones, not every one. The profile shows 300,000 or so clones, roughly 91% of them singletons. The sequenced material came from PBMCs or T cells enriched from blood (not recorded which). These receptors were obtained from a woman between 45 and 60 years old who had been exposed to COVID-19. CDR3s include the opening cysteine and the closing phenylalanine or tryptophan. A D gene is named only where the DNA matches it firmly. Some rows have no size entry. The others give once, few or many, or a class for an expanded clone.

CASSLLGSYNSPLHF	TGTGCCAGCAGCTTACTCGGTTCCTATAATTCACCCCTCCACTTT	TRBJ1-6	-	-	TRBV7-2
CASRTQGTEAFF	TGTGCCAGCAGGACACAGGGGACTGAAGCTTTCTTT	TRBJ1-1	TRBD1	-	TRBV28
CASSTRTGLSNEQYF	TGTGCCAGCAGCACCCGGACAGGGTTGAGCAACGAGCAGTACTTC	TRBJ2-7	TRBD1	few	TRBV5-4
CASSLARGSPLHF	TGTGCCAGCAGCTTAGCGCGGGGTTCACCCCTCCACTTT	TRBJ1-6	-	-	TRBV7-8
CAISEQGSQETQYF	TGTGCCATCAGTGAGCAGGGGAGCCAAGAGACCCAGTACTTC	TRBJ2-5	-	-	TRBV10-3
CASLPGTGYNYYEQFF	TGTGCCAGTCTCCCGGGGACAGGGTACAACTACTATGAGCAGTTCTTC	TRBJ2-1	TRBD1	-	TRBV28
CASSLEAGPYYEQYF	TGTGCCAGCAGCTTAGAGGCGGGGCCCTACTACGAGCAGTACTTC	TRBJ2-7	-	once	TRBV7-2
CASSLREDGHGEQYF	TGTGCCAGCAGTCTTCGGGAGGACGGCCACGGCGAGCAGTACTTC	TRBJ2-7	TRBD2	-	TRBV27
CASSLDPGGGAPDTQYF	TGTGCCAGCAGCTTAGATCCTGGCGGGGGGGCTCCAGATACGCAGTATTTT	TRBJ2-3	TRBD2	-	TRBV11-2
CASSQDSGYSYNEQFF	TGCGCCAGCAGCCAAGATTCGGGGTACTCCTACAATGAGCAGTTCTTC	TRBJ2-1	-	-	TRBV4-1
CASSFRPRGWESNEKLFF	TGCGCCAGCAGCTTCCGGCCCAGGGGTTGGGAGTCTAATGAAAAACTGTTTTTT	TRBJ1-4	-	-	TRBV5-1
CASSTGPASGEQYF	TGTGCCAGCAGCACAGGGCCCGCCTCGGGAGAGCAGTACTTC	TRBJ2-7	-	once	TRBV6-6
CASSRISGTESYGYTF	TGTGCCAGCAGCCGAATATCGGGGACAGAGAGCTATGGCTACACCTTC	TRBJ1-2	TRBD1	-	TRBV6-2/TRBV6-3
CASSTGLSGQPQHF	TGTGCCAGCAGTACAGGGCTTTCGGGCCAGCCCCAGCATTTT	TRBJ1-5	-	-	TRBV28
CASSLIGQGGIQYF	TGTGCCAGCAGTCTGATCGGACAGGGTGGCATTCAGTACTTC	TRBJ2-4	TRBD1	-	TRBV3-1/TRBV3-2
CASSARQGGYEQYF	TGTGCCAGTAGTGCCCGACAGGGTGGGTACGAGCAGTACTTC	TRBJ2-7	TRBD1	-	TRBV19
CASSLAGAGVWFEQYF	TGTGCCAGCAGTTTAGCCGGGGCGGGAGTTTGGTTTGAGCAGTACTTC	TRBJ2-7	TRBD2	-	TRBV27
CASSIRRGDYNEQFF	TGTGCCAGTAGTATTCGGCGGGGGGACTACAATGAGCAGTTCTTC	TRBJ2-1	TRBD2	-	TRBV19
CASSLVGASPDYGYTF	TGTGCCAGCAGCTTAGTGGGAGCGTCCCCAGACTATGGCTACACCTTC	TRBJ1-2	-	-	TRBV7-9
CASSSPAREQFF	TGTGCCAGCAGTTCCCCAGCCAGGGAACAGTTCTTC	TRBJ2-1	-	-	TRBV28
CASSLAPEQETQYF	TGTGCCAGCAGCTTAGCGCCCGAGCAAGAGACCCAGTACTTC	TRBJ2-5	-	-	TRBV7-9
CASSDGQGYGYTF	TGCGCCAGCAGTGACGGACAGGGTTATGGCTACACCTTC	TRBJ1-2	TRBD1	-	TRBV10-2
CASSLGTGGANSPLHF	TGTGCCAGCAGCTTAGGGACAGGGGGCGCAAATTCACCCCTCCACTTT	TRBJ1-6	TRBD1	-	TRBV7-2